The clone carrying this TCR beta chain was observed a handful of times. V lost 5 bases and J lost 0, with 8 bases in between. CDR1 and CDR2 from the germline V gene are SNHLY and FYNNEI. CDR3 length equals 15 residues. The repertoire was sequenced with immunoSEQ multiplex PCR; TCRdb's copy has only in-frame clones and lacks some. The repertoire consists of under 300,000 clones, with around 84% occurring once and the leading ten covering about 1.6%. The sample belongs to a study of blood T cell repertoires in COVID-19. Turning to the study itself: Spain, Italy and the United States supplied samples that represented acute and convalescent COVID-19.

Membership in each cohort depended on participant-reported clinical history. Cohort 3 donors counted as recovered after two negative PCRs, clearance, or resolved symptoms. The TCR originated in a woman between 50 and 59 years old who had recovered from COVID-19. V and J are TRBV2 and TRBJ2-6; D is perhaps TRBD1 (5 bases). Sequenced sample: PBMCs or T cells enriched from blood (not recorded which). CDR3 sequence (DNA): TGTGCCAGCAGTCGACAGTACTCTGGGGCCAACGTCCTGACTTTC. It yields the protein CASSRQYSGANVLTF.